A single sample is the source of the 18 T cell receptor beta chains below, sequenced in a study of Tregs in tolerant kidney transplant recipients. Recipients received nonmyeloablative bone marrow transplants from related graft donors, with transient mixed chimerism. Assay used: immunoSEQ multiplex PCR; TCRdb lists only in-frame clones, some missing. The sample carries about 50,000 clones, more than 70% recorded once. Specimen: CD8+ T cells from blood (PBMCs), collected 12 months after the transplant. All receptors come from a human patient who received a combined kidney and bone marrow transplant. These T cells may partly come from the graft donor.

V is TRBV2 and J is TRBJ2-5; 13 nucleotides line up with TRBD2. This CDR3 is built from 16 residues. V shed 5 bases and J 3 bases; nucleotides not matched to a gene: 6. Germline V gives CDR1 SNHLY, CDR2 FYNNEI. CDR3: CASSQGLAGLEETQYF. The CDR3 DNA is TGTGCCAGCAGTCAGGGACTAGCGGGGCTTGAAGAGACCCAGTACTTC.

This chain joins TRBV5-4 and TRBJ2-5, with 8 bases lining up with TRBD2. CDR3 length: 11 amino acids. Germline V lookup: CDR1 SGHNT, CDR2 YYREEE (reference sequence). Germline trimming cut 4 bases from V and 10 bases from J; bases unmatched to any gene: 3. CDR3 DNA: TGTGCCAGCAGCCTAGGGACTAGCCAGTACTTC. Translating gives CASSLGTSQYF.

The rearrangement joins TRBV13 to TRBJ2-7, with D possibly being TRBD2 (5 bases). This CDR3 is built from 14 residues. Trimming removed 3 bases from V and 6 bases from J, with 15 bases in between. Germline V gives CDR1 PRHDT, CDR2 FYEKMQ (reference sequence). The CDR3 DNA sequence: TGTGCCAGCAGCTTCCTAGCTCGCGGACGCGAGCAGTACTTC. This encodes CASSFLARGREQYF.

The chain has TRBV5-3 and TRBJ2-6; the match to TRBD2 covers 9 bases. Being an ORF, TRBV5-3 has a function that is uncertain. After removal of 3 bases from V and 4 bases from J, the junction contained 11 bases not matched to a gene. This CDR3 is 18 amino acids long. The CDR3 is CARSSIAGEGLGANVLTF. In DNA, the CDR3 is TGTGCCAGAAGCTCGATAGCGGGAGAAGGGCTCGGGGCCAACGTCCTGACTTTC.

This clone was counted between two and nine times. One junction end does not reproduce the germline sequence, and a read error may be involved. The chain links TRBV19 to TRBJ1-1; D is uncertain. The CDR3 length is 13 residues. The V gene's germline CDR1 is LNHDA and CDR2 SQIVND (reference sequence). CDR3 residues: CASSEAGWADAFF. The CDR3 coding sequence is TGTGCCAGTAGTGAGGCGGGTTGGGCTGACGCTTTCTTT.

V and J are TRBV4-3 and TRBJ1-2; 10 bases are a match to TRBD1. The trim removed 0 bases at V and 3 bases at J, leaving 10 bases unmatched. CDR1 is LGHNA and CDR2 is YSLEER in the germline V gene. This CDR3 region has 18 residues. The DNA for the CDR3 is TGCGCCAGCAGCCAAGATTGGGGAGACAGGGGGCTCGACTATGGCTACACCTTC. It translates to CASSQDWGDRGLDYGYTF.

This clone appeared a single time. J is TRBJ2-5 and V is TRBV9; D not resolved. V was shortened by 3 bases and J by 3 bases, with 6 bases between the two germline ends. The germline V gene encodes CDR1 SGDLS and CDR2 YYNGEE. The CDR3 is made up of 12 amino acids. This CDR3 is CASSAPEETQYF. The CDR3 DNA is TGTGCCAGCAGCGCCCCCGAAGAGACCCAGTACTTC.

J is TRBJ2-7 and V is TRBV7-2, with 8 positions matching TRBD2. This CDR3 is built from 16 residues. With V trimmed by 4 bases and J by 2 bases, 10 bases remained unmatched. The V gene's germline CDR1 is SGHTA and CDR2 FQGNSA. CDR3 nucleotide sequence: TGTGCCAGCAGCTGGGGGGCAGCGGGGGTCACCTACGAGCAGTACTTC. This sequence encodes CASSWGAAGVTYEQYF.

This clone was detected a few times. Distinct nucleotide sequences in the sample also encode this CDR3. This rearrangement joins TRBV9 to TRBJ2-5; a possible D gene is TRBD2 (6 bases). V was shortened by 2 bases and J by 4 bases, with 12 bases between the two germline ends. Looked up from germline, CDR1 is SGDLS and CDR2 is YYNGEE. This CDR3 is 14 amino acids long. The DNA for the CDR3 is TGTGCCAGCAGCGTCGGGGGTAGGGGAGAGACCCAGTACTTC. Amino acid sequence: CASSVGGRGETQYF.

This clone was recorded once. The chain carries TRBV28 and TRBJ1-5, with D perhaps matching TRBD1 (6 bases). This CDR3 comprises 14 residues. The ends were cut back, 5 bases at V and 15 bases at J, with 23 bases in the middle. Germline V gives CDR1 MDHEN, CDR2 SYDVKM. CDR3 sequence (DNA): TGTGCCAGCAGTAAACAGGGAGGGAGGAATTCCCGGCATTTT. As protein: CASSKQGGRNSRHF. Variable domain in full (rest from reference TRBV28 and TRBJ1-5): DVKVTQSSRYLVKRTGEKVFLECVQDMDHENMFWYRQDPGLGLRLIYFSYDVKMKEKGDIPEGYSVSREKKERFSLILESASTNQTSMYLCASSKQGGRNSRHFGDGTRLSIL.

The CDR3 region is CASSLWPGRSSEAFF. The DNA for the CDR3 is TGTGCCAGCAGTTTATGGCCGGGGAGAAGCTCTGAAGCTTTCTTT. The chain uses TRBV28 and TRBJ1-1; D is unresolved. Germline V gives CDR1 MDHEN, CDR2 SYDVKM. This CDR3 has 15 residues. V shed 0 bases and J shed 6 bases, with 14 bases lying between them.

The chain has TRBV5-6 and TRBJ2-2; TRBD1 matches 8 bases. Germline V gene data show CDR1 as SGHDT and CDR2 as YYEEEE. This CDR3 contains 15 residues. The ends lost 2 bases at V and 5 bases at J; junction bases unmatched: 5. The CDR3 DNA is TGTGCCAGCAGCTTTATTAGACAGGGGACCGGGGAGCTGTTTTTT. Its protein product is CASSFIRQGTGELFF.

The chain couples TRBV27 to TRBJ2-4, with no clear D. The ends were cut back, 7 bases at V and 0 bases at J, with 10 bases in the middle. CDR1 MNHEY and CDR2 SMNVEV come from the germline V gene (reference sequence). The CDR3 contains 14 residues. The chain's CDR3 is CASNRRLAKNIQYF. Here the CDR3 DNA reads TGTGCCAGCAACCGGAGACTAGCCAAAAACATTCAGTACTTC.

The V gene is TRBV11-2, the J gene TRBJ1-1, with 7 bases matching TRBD1. The V gene end was trimmed by 3 bases and the J gene end by 0 bases; junction bases not matched to a gene: 7. There are 16 residues in the CDR3. Germline V lookup: CDR1 SGHAT, CDR2 FQNNGV. CDR3 sequence reads: CASSLPGQWMNTEAFF. In nucleotides, the CDR3 is TGTGCCAGCAGCTTGCCGGGACAGTGGATGAACACTGAAGCTTTCTTT.

The chain links TRBV19 to TRBJ1-1; D might be TRBD1 (5 bases). CDR1 and CDR2 from the germline V gene are LNHDA and SQIVND (reference sequence). The V end lost 3 bases, the J end lost 10 bases, and 15 bases lay between the germline ends. This CDR3 comprises 13 residues. The CDR3 reads CASSIWDFERAFF. CDR3 in DNA: TGTGCCAGTAGTATTTGGGACTTTGAGAGAGCTTTCTTT.

Notes on this clone: This specimen includes other DNA sequences encoding the same CDR3. This chain links TRBV4-2 with TRBJ1-6, with 10 bases matching TRBD1. V gave up 0 bases and J gave up 13 bases; unmatched junction bases: 15. The germline CDR1 and CDR2 sequences are LGHNA and YNFKEQ. This CDR3 region has 18 residues. As DNA, the CDR3 is TGTGCCAGCAGCCAAGATCTTCATCGGGACAGGGGAAACTCCCCCCTCCACTTT. It specifies CASSQDLHRDRGNSPLHF.

CDR3 residues: CASSLGTSGEQFF. For the CDR3, the DNA is TGTGCCAGCAGCCTTGGGACTAGCGGTGAGCAGTTCTTC. The rearrangement joins TRBV9 to TRBJ2-1; 11 positions agree with TRBD2. The ends lost 4 bases at V and 9 bases at J; junction bases unmatched: 3. The CDR3 covers 13 residues. CDR1 is SGDLS and CDR2 is YYNGEE in the germline V gene.

The chain has TRBV4-1 and TRBJ2-2; D perhaps matches TRBD1 (6 bases). Trimming stripped 4 bases from V and 1 base from J, with 13 bases between. CDR1 and CDR2 (germline): MGHRA, YSYEKL. This CDR3 has 16 amino acids. The CDR3 is CASSRGTQENTGELFF. The DNA of the CDR3 is TGCGCCAGCAGCCGTGGGACACAAGAGAACACCGGGGAGCTGTTTTTT.